The entry that follows covers one T cell receptor beta chain sequence. Its antigen is unknown. Some clones are missing from TCRdb's copy, which holds only in-frame ones; the method was immunoSEQ multiplex PCR. The sample lists 50,000 or so clones; around 80% were seen once. This record comes from a study of T cells in localized non-small cell lung cancer. The study, taken as a whole, reports: Uninvolved neighboring lung showed the greatest T cell clonality, exceeding tumor.

Looked up from germline, CDR1 is SGHNT and CDR2 is YENEEA. This CDR3 has 18 amino acids. Trimming at V came to 3 bases and at J to 1 base, leaving 14 bases not matched to a gene. The receptor comes from a woman aged 35 to 70 with stage II lung adenocarcinoma. This specimen was PBMCs, taken before any cancer treatment. J is TRBJ2-5 and V is TRBV11-3; 7 positions agree with TRBD2. The CDR3 loop reads CASSFKPRAGEVQETQYF. In DNA form, the CDR3 reads TGTGCCAGCAGCTTTAAACCTCGGGCGGGGGAGGTCCAAGAGACCCAGTACTTC. Full variable domain (missing parts from reference TRBV11-3 and TRBJ2-5): EAGVVQSPRYKIIEKKQPVAFWCNPISGHNTLYWYLQNLGQGPELLIRYENEEAVDDSQLPKDRFSAERLKGVDSTLKIQPAELGDSAVYLCASSFKPRAGEVQETQYFGPGTRLLVL.